The TCR beta chain under discussion was sequenced for a study of shared clonotypes between healthy human individuals. About the study: Donor composition was a couple of women and three men, aged 18 to 49. General study results and limits: Specimens sampled were limited to blood, with tissue repertoires likely differing. It was anticipated that sequencing depth would influence how many clonotypes donors shared.

Turning to this clone: Its antigen is currently unknown. This same CDR3 is encoded by further DNA sequences in the sample.

Naive CD8 cells lacked CD45RO and underwent positive selection for CCR7, leaving out terminally differentiated effector memory CD45RA+ cells. Germline V gives CDR1 MGHRA, CDR2 YSYEKL. The CDR3 sequence is 15 residues long. With 1 base removed from V and 4 bases from J, the gap between germline ends came to 11 bases. The assay was run at deep level. Profiling relied on immunoSEQ multiplex PCR, and the TCRdb table lists in-frame clones only, not all of them. In the table there are hundreds of thousands of clones, about 96% of which are singletons. The chain couples TRBV4-1 to TRBJ2-1; D is undetermined. Material for sequencing was naive CD8+ T cells sorted from blood. The sequence was collected from a woman under 40 in good health. In nucleotides, the CDR3 is TGCGCCAGCAGCCAAGTTGCGGCGGAATACAATGAGCAGTTCTTC. This translates into CASSQVAAEYNEQFF.